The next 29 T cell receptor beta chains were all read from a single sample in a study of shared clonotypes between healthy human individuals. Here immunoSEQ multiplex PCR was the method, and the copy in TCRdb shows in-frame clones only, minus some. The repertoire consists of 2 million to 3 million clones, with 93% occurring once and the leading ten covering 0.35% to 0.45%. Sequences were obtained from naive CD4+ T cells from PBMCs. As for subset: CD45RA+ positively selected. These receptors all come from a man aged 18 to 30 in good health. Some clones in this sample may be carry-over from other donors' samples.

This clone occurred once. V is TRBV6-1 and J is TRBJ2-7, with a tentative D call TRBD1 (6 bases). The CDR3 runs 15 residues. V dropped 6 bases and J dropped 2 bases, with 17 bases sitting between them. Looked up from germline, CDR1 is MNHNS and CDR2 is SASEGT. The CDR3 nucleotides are TGTGCCAGCAGGAGGGGGACATCCGGGACCTACGAGCAGTACTTC. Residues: CASRRGTSGTYEQYF.

CDR3 in amino acids: CASSLSGGSYEQYF. The DNA of the CDR3 is TGTGCCAGCAGCTTATCCGGCGGCTCCTACGAGCAGTACTTC. This rearrangement joins TRBV7-9 to TRBJ2-7; D ambiguous. V was pared by 2 bases and J by 0 bases, with 8 bases between. CDR3 length: 14 amino acids. The germline V gene has CDR1 SEHNR and CDR2 FQNEAQ (reference sequence).

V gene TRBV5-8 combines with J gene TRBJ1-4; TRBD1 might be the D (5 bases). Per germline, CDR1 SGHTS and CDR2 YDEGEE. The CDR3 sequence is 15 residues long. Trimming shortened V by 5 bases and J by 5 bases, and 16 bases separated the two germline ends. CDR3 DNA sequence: TGTGCCAGCAGGGAAACAGGAGGTGGGAATGAAAAACTGTTTTTT. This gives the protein CASRETGGGNEKLFF.

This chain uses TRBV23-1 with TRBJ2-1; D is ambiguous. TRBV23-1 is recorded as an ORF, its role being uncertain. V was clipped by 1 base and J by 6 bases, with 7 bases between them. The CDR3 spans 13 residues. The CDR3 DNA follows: TGCGCCAGCAGTCAATGGAAAGGCAATGAGCAGTTCTTC. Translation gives CASSQWKGNEQFF.

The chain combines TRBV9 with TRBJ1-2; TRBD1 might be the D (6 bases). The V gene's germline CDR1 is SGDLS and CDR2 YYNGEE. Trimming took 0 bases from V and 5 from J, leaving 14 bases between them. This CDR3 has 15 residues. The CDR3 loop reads CASSVAGGRGYGYTF. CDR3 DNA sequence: TGTGCCAGCAGCGTAGCTGGGGGCCGAGGGTATGGCTACACCTTC.

CDR3 protein: CASSFTGLAGELFF. The CDR3 DNA reads as TGTGCCAGCAGCTTTACGGGTCTAGCCGGGGAGCTGTTTTTT. V usage is TRBV7-9 and J usage is TRBJ2-2; no clear D. V was trimmed by 3 bases and J by 6 bases, leaving 11 bases between them. The germline CDR1 and CDR2 sequences are SEHNR and FQNEAQ (reference sequence). This CDR3 has 14 amino acids.

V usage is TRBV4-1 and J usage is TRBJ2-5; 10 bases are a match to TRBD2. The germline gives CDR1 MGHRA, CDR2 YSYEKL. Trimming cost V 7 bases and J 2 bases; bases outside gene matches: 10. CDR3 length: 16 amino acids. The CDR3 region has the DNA TGCGCCAGCAAGAGAGCGGGAGGGCCGAGACAAGAGACCCAGTACTTC. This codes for CASKRAGGPRQETQYF.

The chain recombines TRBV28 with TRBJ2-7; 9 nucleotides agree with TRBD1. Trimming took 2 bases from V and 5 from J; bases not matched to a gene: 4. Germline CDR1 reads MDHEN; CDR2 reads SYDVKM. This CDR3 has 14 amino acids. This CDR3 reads CASSLRDRVNEQYF. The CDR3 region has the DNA TGTGCCAGCAGTTTACGGGACAGGGTCAACGAGCAGTACTTC.

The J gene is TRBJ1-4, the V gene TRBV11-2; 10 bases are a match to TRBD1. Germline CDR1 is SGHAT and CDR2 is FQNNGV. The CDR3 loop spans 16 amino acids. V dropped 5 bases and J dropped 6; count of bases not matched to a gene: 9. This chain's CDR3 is CASSDRIGQGDEKLFF. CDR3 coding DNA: TGTGCCAGCAGCGACAGGATAGGACAGGGGGATGAAAAACTGTTTTTT.

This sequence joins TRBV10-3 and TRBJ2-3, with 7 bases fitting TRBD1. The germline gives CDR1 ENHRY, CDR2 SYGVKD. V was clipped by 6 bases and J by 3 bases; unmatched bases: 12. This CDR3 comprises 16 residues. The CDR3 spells CAISEARDSSTDTQYF. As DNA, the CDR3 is TGTGCCATCAGCGAAGCTAGGGACAGCTCGACAGATACGCAGTATTTT.

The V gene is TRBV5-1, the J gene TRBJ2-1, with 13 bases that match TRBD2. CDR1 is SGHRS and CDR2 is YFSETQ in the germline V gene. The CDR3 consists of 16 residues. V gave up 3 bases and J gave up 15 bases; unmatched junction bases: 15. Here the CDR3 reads CASSSDGGRLAGGGFF. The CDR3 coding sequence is TGCGCCAGCAGCTCCGATGGGGGGCGACTAGCGGGAGGAGGGTTCTTC. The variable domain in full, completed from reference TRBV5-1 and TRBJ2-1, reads KAGVTQTPRYLIKTRGQQVTLSCSPISGHRSVSWYQQTPGQGLQFLFEYFSETQRNKGNFPGRFSGRQFSNSRSEMNVSTLELGDSALYLCASSSDGGRLAGGGFFGPGTRLTVL.

The CDR3 nucleotides read TGTGCCAGCAGTGACTCTGTGGTGGGCGAGCAGTACTTC. This encodes CASSDSVVGEQYF. The V and J genes are TRBV6-4 and TRBJ2-7; the D is unclear. This CDR3 comprises 13 residues. The ends were cut back, 0 bases at V and 6 bases at J, with 9 bases in the middle. Germline CDR1 is MRHNA and CDR2 is SNTAGT.

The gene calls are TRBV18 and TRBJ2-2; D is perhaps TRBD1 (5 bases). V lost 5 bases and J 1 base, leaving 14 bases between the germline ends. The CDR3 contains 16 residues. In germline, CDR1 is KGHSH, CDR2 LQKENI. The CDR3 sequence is CASSSDSTVNTGELFF. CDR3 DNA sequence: TGTGCCAGCTCATCCGACTCGACAGTGAACACCGGGGAGCTGTTTTTT.

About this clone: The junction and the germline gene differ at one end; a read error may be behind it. The CDR3 sequence: CASSIAVNEQFF. The DNA of the CDR3 is TGTGCCAGCAGCATAGCAGTGAATGAGCAGTTCTTC. The V gene is TRBV7-9, the J gene TRBJ2-1, with no clear D. There are 12 residues in the CDR3. The germline V gene has CDR1 SEHNR and CDR2 FQNEAQ (reference sequence).

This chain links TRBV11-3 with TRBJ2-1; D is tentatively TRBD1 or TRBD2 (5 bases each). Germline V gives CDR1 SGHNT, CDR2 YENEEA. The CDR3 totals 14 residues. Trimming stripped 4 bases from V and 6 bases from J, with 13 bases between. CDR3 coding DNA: TGTGCCAGCAGCTCCGGTGGGGGACGCAATGAGCAGTTCTTC. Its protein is CASSSGGGRNEQFF.

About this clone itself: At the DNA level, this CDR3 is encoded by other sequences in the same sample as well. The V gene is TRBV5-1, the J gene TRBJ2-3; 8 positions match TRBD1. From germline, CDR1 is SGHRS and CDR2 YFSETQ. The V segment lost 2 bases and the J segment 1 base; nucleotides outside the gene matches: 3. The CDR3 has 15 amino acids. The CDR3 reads CASSLGQGGTDTQYF. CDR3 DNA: TGCGCCAGCAGCTTAGGACAGGGAGGCACAGATACGCAGTATTTT.

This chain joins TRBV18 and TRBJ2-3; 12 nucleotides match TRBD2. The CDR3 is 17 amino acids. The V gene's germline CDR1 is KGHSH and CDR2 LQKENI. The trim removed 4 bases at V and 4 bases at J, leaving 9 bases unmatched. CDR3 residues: CASSLIPLAGGSDTQYF. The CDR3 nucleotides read TGTGCCAGCTCACTGATTCCACTAGCGGGAGGCTCAGATACGCAGTATTTT.

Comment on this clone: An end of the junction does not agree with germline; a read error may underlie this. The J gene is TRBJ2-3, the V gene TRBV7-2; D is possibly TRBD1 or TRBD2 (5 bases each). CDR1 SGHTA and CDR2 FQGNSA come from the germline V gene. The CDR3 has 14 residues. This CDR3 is CASSLATGTETRYF. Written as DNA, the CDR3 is TGTGCCAGCAGCTTAGCCACCGGGACCGAAACGCGGTATTTT. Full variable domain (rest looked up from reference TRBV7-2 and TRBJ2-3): GAGVSQSPSNKVTEKGKDVELRCDPISGHTALYWYRQSLGQGLEFLIYFQGNSAPDKSGLPSDRFSAERTGGSVSTLTIQRTQQEDSAVYLCASSLATGTETRYFGPGTRLTVL.

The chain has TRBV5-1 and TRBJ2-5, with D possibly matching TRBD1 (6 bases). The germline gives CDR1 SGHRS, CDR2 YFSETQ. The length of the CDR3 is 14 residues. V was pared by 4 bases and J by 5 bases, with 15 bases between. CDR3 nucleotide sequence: TGCGCCAGCAGCCGGACAGAGGCAGAGGAGACCCAGTACTTC. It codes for CASSRTEAEETQYF.

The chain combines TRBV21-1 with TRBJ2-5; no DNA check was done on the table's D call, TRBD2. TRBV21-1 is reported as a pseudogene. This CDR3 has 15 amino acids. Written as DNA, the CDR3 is TGTGCCAGCAGCAAAATAGCACCTCCCCTGGAGACCCAGTACTTC. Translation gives CASSKIAPPLETQYF.

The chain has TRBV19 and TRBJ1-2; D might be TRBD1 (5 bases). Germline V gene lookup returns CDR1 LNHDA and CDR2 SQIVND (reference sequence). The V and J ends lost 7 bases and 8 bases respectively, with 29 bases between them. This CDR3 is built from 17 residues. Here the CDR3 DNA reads TGTGCCAGTAATTTGGGCGGCTTAGGGGCCCCGTCTCGGGGCTACACCTTC. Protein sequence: CASNLGGLGAPSRGYTF.

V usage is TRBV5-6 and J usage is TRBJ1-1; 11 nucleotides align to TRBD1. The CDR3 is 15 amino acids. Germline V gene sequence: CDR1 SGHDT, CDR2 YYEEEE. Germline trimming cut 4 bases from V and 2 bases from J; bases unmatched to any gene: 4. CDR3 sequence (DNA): TGTGCCAGCAGCGGGGGGACAGGGGGAAACACTGAAGCTTTCTTT. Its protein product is CASSGGTGGNTEAFF.

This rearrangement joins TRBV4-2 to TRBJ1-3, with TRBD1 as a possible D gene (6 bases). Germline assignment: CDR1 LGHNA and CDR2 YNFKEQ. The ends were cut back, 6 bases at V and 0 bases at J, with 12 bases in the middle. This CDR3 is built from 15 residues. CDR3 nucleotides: TGTGCCAGCAGAACATCGGACAGCTCTGGAAACACCATATATTTT. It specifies CASRTSDSSGNTIYF.

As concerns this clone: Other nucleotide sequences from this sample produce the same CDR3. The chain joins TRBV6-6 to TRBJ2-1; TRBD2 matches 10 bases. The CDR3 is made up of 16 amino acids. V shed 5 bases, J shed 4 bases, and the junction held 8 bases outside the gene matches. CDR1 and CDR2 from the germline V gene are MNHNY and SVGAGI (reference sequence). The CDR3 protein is CASSPPRAGGYNEQFF. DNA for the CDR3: TGTGCCAGCAGTCCCCCGCGAGCGGGAGGGTACAATGAGCAGTTCTTC.

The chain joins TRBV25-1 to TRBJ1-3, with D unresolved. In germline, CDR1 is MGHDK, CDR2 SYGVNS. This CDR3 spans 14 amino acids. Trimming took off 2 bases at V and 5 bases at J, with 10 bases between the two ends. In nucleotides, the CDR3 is TGTGCCAGCAGTGAACTTTCCAGGAGAAACACCATATATTTT. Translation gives CASSELSRRNTIYF.

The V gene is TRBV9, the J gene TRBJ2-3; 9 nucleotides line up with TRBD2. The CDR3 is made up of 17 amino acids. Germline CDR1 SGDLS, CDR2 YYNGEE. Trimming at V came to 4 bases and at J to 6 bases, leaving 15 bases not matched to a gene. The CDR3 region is CASSPRLGREGLDTQYF. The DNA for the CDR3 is TGTGCCAGCAGCCCCCGATTAGGGCGGGAGGGCCTCGATACGCAGTATTTT.

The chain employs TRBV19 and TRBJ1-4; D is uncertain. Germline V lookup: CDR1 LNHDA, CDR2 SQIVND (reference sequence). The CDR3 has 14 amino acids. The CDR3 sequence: CAPITETTNEKLFF. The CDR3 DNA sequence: TGTGCTCCAATCACGGAAACAACTAATGAAAAACTGTTTTTT.

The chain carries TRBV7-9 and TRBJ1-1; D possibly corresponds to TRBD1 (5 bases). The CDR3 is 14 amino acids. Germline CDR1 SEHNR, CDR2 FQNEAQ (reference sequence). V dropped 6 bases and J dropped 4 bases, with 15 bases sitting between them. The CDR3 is CASSLRLTGTEAFF. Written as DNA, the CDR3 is TGTGCCAGCAGTTTAAGATTAACAGGCACTGAAGCTTTCTTT.

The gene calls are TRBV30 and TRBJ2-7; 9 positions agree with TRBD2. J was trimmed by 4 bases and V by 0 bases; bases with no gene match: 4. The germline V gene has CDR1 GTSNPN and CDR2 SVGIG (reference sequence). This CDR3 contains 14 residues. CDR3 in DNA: TGTGCCTGGAGTGTGGGACTAGCTAGGTACGAGCAGTACTTC. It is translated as CAWSVGLARYEQYF. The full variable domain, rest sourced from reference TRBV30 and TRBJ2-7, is SQTIHQWPATLVQPVGSPLSLECTVEGTSNPNLYWYRQAAGRGLQLLFYSVGIGQISSEVPQNLSASRPQDRQFILSSKKLLLSDSGFYLCAWSVGLARYEQYFGPGTRLTVT.